Listed here are 29 T cell receptor beta chains from one sample, sequenced in a study of T cell changes during pregnancy in multiple sclerosis. Data came from immunoSEQ multiplex PCR; TCRdb stores just in-frame clones and leaves some out. The sample carries some 100,000 clones, 92% recorded once. Sample: peripheral blood, taken after pregnancy. These receptors were collected from a female donor with multiple sclerosis, enrolled in a pregnancy study.

The chain couples TRBV28 to TRBJ1-2; 7 bases are shared with TRBD1. V lost 5 bases and J lost 0; bases outside the gene matches: 6. The CDR3 totals 15 residues. In germline, CDR1 is MDHEN, CDR2 SYDVKM. The CDR3 protein is CASSGPGTANYGYTF. The DNA of the CDR3 is TGTGCCAGCAGTGGACCAGGGACAGCTAACTATGGCTACACCTTC.

The chain joins TRBV28 to TRBJ2-1; 7 bases match TRBD2. CDR1 and CDR2 from the germline V gene are MDHEN and SYDVKM. The CDR3 is made up of 15 amino acids. V shed 6 bases and J 10 bases; nucleotides not matched to a gene: 15. As DNA, the CDR3 is TGTGCCAGCAGCTCACTGGACCCTCGCGGGGGAGAGCAGTTCTTC. As protein: CASSSLDPRGGEQFF.

This chain joins TRBV13 and TRBJ1-6; possible D gene TRBD1, 6 bases. CDR1 PRHDT and CDR2 FYEKMQ come from the germline V gene (reference sequence). V lost 3 bases and J lost 5, with 8 bases in between. The CDR3 loop spans 14 amino acids. The chain's CDR3 is CASSLRTDNSPLHF. The CDR3, as DNA: TGTGCCAGCAGCTTGAGGACAGATAATTCACCCCTCCACTTT.

The chain combines TRBV6-4 with TRBJ2-1; 11 bases fit TRBD2. This CDR3 comprises 16 residues. Germline V gene lookup returns CDR1 MRHNA and CDR2 SNTAGT. V was clipped by 4 bases and J by 6 bases; unmatched bases: 8. CDR3 nucleotides: TGTGCCAGCAGTGGCCAGACTAGCGGGGCTGCCAATGAGCAGTTCTTC. Its protein is CASSGQTSGAANEQFF.

The chain combines TRBV9 with TRBJ2-2; D is uncertain. Germline V gene sequence: CDR1 SGDLS, CDR2 YYNGEE. The CDR3 has 14 amino acids. With 0 bases removed from V and 7 bases from J, the gap between germline ends came to 10 bases. This chain's CDR3 is CASSVGLPGGELFF. CDR3 nucleotide sequence: TGTGCCAGCAGCGTAGGACTGCCGGGCGGGGAGCTGTTTTTT.

This chain uses TRBV6-4 with TRBJ2-5; 13 positions match TRBD2. There are 15 residues in the CDR3. V trimming: 5 bases; J trimming: 2 bases; junction bases outside the gene matches: 2. Looked up from germline, CDR1 is MRHNA and CDR2 is SNTAGT. CDR3 sequence: CASSKLAGGQETQYF. In DNA, the CDR3 is TGTGCCAGCAGTAAACTAGCGGGAGGGCAAGAGACCCAGTACTTC.

This clone appeared once. The rearrangement joins TRBV4-1 to TRBJ1-1, with D unclear. The germline V gene encodes CDR1 MGHRA and CDR2 YSYEKL. Trimming removed 0 bases from V and 1 base from J, with 6 bases in between. The CDR3 consists of 14 residues. CDR3 in DNA: TGCGCCAGCAGCCAAGATTCAGGGAACACTGAAGCTTTCTTT. Translated, it gives CASSQDSGNTEAFF.

The chain links TRBV7-2 to TRBJ2-5; perhaps TRBD1 as D (6 bases). Trimming took 3 bases from V and 2 from J, leaving 13 bases between them. The CDR3 is made up of 15 amino acids. Germline CDR1 reads SGHTA; CDR2 reads FQGNSA. The CDR3 is CASSFSTGNQETQYF. Here the CDR3 DNA reads TGTGCCAGCAGCTTTTCTACAGGGAATCAAGAGACCCAGTACTTC.

The J gene is TRBJ2-7, the V gene TRBV11-3, with D possibly being TRBD1 (6 bases). The CDR3 spans 13 residues. Trimming stripped 4 bases from V and 1 base from J, with 8 bases between. Germline V CDR1 and CDR2: SGHNT, YENEEA. CDR3 amino acids: CASSYGQSYEQYF. The CDR3 DNA is TGTGCCAGCAGCTACGGACAGTCCTACGAGCAGTACTTC.

Only one count was recorded for this clone. The rearrangement joins TRBV10-3 to TRBJ2-1, with D possibly matching TRBD1 (5 bases). The CDR3 length is 15 residues. Germline V gene data show CDR1 as ENHRY and CDR2 as SYGVKD. V was shortened by 2 bases and J by 0 bases, with 8 bases between the two germline ends. CDR3 protein: CAISEQGTSYNEQFF. In DNA, the CDR3 is TGTGCCATCAGTGAGCAGGGAACCTCCTACAATGAGCAGTTCTTC.

The chain couples TRBV2 to TRBJ1-2; weak D call: TRBD1 (5 bases). The CDR3 has 15 amino acids. Germline CDR1 is SNHLY and CDR2 is FYNNEI. V was clipped by 7 bases and J by 0 bases, with 15 bases between them. CDR3 sequence reads: CASTGGWGANYGYTF. The CDR3 DNA is TGTGCCAGCACGGGGGGTTGGGGAGCTAACTATGGCTACACCTTC.

The genes are TRBV4-3 and TRBJ1-2, with D uncertain. Germline V CDR1 and CDR2: LGHNA, YSLEER. The CDR3 runs to 16 residues. With 4 bases removed from V and 2 bases from J, the gap between germline ends came to 17 bases. Here the CDR3 reads CASSPGVGGRNYGYTF. CDR3 nucleotide sequence: TGCGCCAGCAGCCCTGGGGTTGGAGGGAGGAACTATGGCTACACCTTC.

This sequence joins TRBV6-5 and TRBJ2-7; tentative D call: TRBD2 (6 bases). V dropped 6 bases and J dropped 1 base, with 7 bases sitting between them. Germline loops: CDR1 MNHEY, CDR2 SVGAGI. This CDR3 is built from 12 residues. CDR3 DNA: TGTGCCAGCAGCGGAGGGTCCTACGAGCAGTACTTC. Translated: CASSGGSYEQYF.

This chain connects TRBV7-9 to TRBJ1-4; the D gene is possibly TRBD1 (6 bases). This CDR3 comprises 14 residues. Trimming shortened V by 4 bases and J by 5 bases, and 11 bases separated the two germline ends. Germline CDR1 SEHNR, CDR2 FQNEAQ (reference sequence). The CDR3 region is CASSSDRRNEKLFF. The CDR3 DNA follows: TGTGCCAGCAGCTCAGACAGGAGGAATGAAAAACTGTTTTTT.

The chain uses TRBV4-2 and TRBJ2-7, with 8 bases matching TRBD2. V was clipped by 0 bases and J by 0 bases; unmatched bases: 4. Germline V gives CDR1 LGHNA, CDR2 YNFKEQ. The CDR3 totals 16 residues. CDR3 sequence (DNA): TGTGCCAGCAGCCAAGATGCTAGCGGGTACTCCTACGAGCAGTACTTC. Translated: CASSQDASGYSYEQYF.

This chain joins TRBV6-1 and TRBJ2-3; 7 bases fit TRBD2. Germline V lookup: CDR1 MNHNS, CDR2 SASEGT. The CDR3 loop spans 17 amino acids. V gave up 3 bases and J gave up 4 bases; unmatched junction bases: 13. As DNA, the CDR3 is TGTGCCAGCAGTGATGAACTAGCGCTAATCCAGGCAGATACGCAGTATTTT. It encodes CASSDELALIQADTQYF.

The rearrangement links TRBV2 to TRBJ1-2; 7 bases align to TRBD1. Germline CDR1 and CDR2: SNHLY and FYNNEI. Losses at the gene ends were 5 bases for V and 8 bases for J; bases not matched to a gene: 8. The CDR3 totals 13 residues. The CDR3 region is CASSFKQGFGYTF. Written as DNA, the CDR3 is TGTGCCAGCAGTTTTAAACAGGGGTTCGGCTACACCTTC.

The chain has TRBV6-5 and TRBJ2-3; 8 bases are shared with TRBD2. CDR1 is MNHEY, CDR2 SVGAGI, per germline. V was pared by 6 bases and J by 3 bases, with 5 bases of the junction left unmatched. The CDR3 sequence is 14 residues long. CDR3 DNA: TGTGCCAGCAGCTCGGGGGGGCGGACAGATACGCAGTATTTT. Translated: CASSSGGRTDTQYF.

This chain uses TRBV5-4 with TRBJ1-2, with TRBD1 matching over 9 bases. This CDR3 contains 15 residues. Germline V gives CDR1 SGHNT, CDR2 YYREEE (reference sequence). The V gene end was trimmed by 5 bases and the J gene end by 2 bases; junction bases not matched to a gene: 7. In DNA, the CDR3 is TGTGCCAGCAGGGATCAGGACAGGGGAAACTATGGCTACACCTTC. Translation gives CASRDQDRGNYGYTF.

The rearrangement links TRBV28 to TRBJ1-2; 7 nucleotides agree with TRBD1. This CDR3 has 14 amino acids. The junction had 5 bases not matched to a gene; V was cut back by 6 bases and J by 1 base. Germline lookup yields CDR1 MDHEN and CDR2 SYDVKM. CDR3 nucleotide sequence: TGTGCCAGCAGAACCGGGACAGTTAACTATGGCTACACCTTC. It codes for CASRTGTVNYGYTF.

The chain is built from TRBV28 and TRBJ1-2; TRBD1 matches 8 bases. CDR1 is MDHEN, CDR2 SYDVKM, per germline. The CDR3 extends over 13 amino acids. Unmatched junction bases numbered 6, after V lost 5 bases and J lost 7 bases. The DNA of the CDR3 is TGTGCCAGCAGTCTCCAGGACAGGGCTGGCTACACCTTC. Protein product: CASSLQDRAGYTF.

The gene calls are TRBV7-3 and TRBJ1-6; 8 positions match TRBD1. Per the germline V gene, CDR1 is SGHTA and CDR2 is FQGTGA. With 8 bases clipped from V and 7 bases from J, the junction kept 4 bases outside the gene matches. The CDR3 contains 13 residues. CDR3 bases: TGTGCCAGCGGACAGGGACCGAATTCACCCCTCCACTTT. The encoded protein is CASGQGPNSPLHF.

This rearrangement joins TRBV5-6 to TRBJ1-4, with TRBD1 identical over 7 bases. Germline CDR1 reads SGHDT; CDR2 reads YYEEEE. V was clipped by 3 bases and J by 7 bases; unmatched bases: 6. The CDR3 loop spans 14 amino acids. CDR3 DNA: TGTGCCAGCAGCTCACGGCAGGGGGGTGAAAAACTGTTTTTT. The encoded protein is CASSSRQGGEKLFF.

V usage is TRBV20-1 and J usage is TRBJ2-3, with D maybe TRBD2 (6 bases). The CDR3 has 11 residues. Germline V gene sequence: CDR1 DFQATT, CDR2 SNEGSKA (reference sequence). V shed 6 bases and J shed 11 bases, with 15 bases lying between them. CDR3 amino acids: CSAFGSWQQYF. CDR3 DNA sequence: TGCAGTGCATTCGGGAGTTGGCAGCAGTATTTT.

This chain uses TRBV19 with TRBJ2-3; D is uncertain. Germline V CDR1 and CDR2: LNHDA, SQIVND (reference sequence). V was clipped by 5 bases and J by 4 bases, with 13 bases between them. CDR3 size: 14 residues. The CDR3 DNA reads TGTGCCAGTAGTCCTCAGATGGCATCAGATACGCAGTATTTT. Translated, it gives CASSPQMASDTQYF.

This clone has just one count. The chain links TRBV27 to TRBJ2-5, with unresolved D. Germline CDR1 is MNHEY and CDR2 is SMNVEV (reference sequence). Deletions cut 0 bases from V and 4 bases from J, with 6 bases between. This CDR3 spans 13 amino acids. The chain's CDR3 is CASSLSFRETQYF. The CDR3 nucleotides are TGTGCCAGCAGTTTATCGTTCCGAGAGACCCAGTACTTC.

This clone was seen only once. The rearrangement uses TRBV11-2 and TRBJ1-1; 7 nucleotides match TRBD1. The CDR3 spans 15 residues. The V gene's germline CDR1 is SGHAT and CDR2 FQNNGV. The ends lost 4 bases at V and 1 base at J; junction bases unmatched: 6. CDR3 DNA sequence: TGTGCCAGCAGCTCGCCGACAGGGACGAACACTGAAGCTTTCTTT. Translation gives CASSSPTGTNTEAFF.

The gene calls are TRBV4-1 and TRBJ1-4; no firm D call. From germline, CDR1 is MGHRA and CDR2 YSYEKL. This CDR3 has 16 residues. The germline V and J ends were trimmed by 0 bases and 7 bases, with 15 bases remaining between them. Here the CDR3 DNA reads TGCGCCAGCAGCCAAGATGGAGGGATTGGTGGTGAAAAACTGTTTTTT. It specifies CASSQDGGIGGEKLFF.

The chain links TRBV19 to TRBJ1-5, with 9 nucleotides matching TRBD1. Per the germline V gene, CDR1 is LNHDA and CDR2 is SQIVND (reference sequence). The CDR3 is 17 residues long. V lost 4 bases to trimming and J lost 3 bases; unmatched junction nucleotides: 10. This chain's CDR3 is CASSTYRGQIDNQPQHF. CDR3 coding DNA: TGTGCCAGTAGTACCTACAGGGGGCAAATCGACAATCAGCCCCAGCATTTT.